This T cell receptor beta chain appears in the sequencing data of a study of cytomegalovirus exposure and HLA in healthy donors. Trimming took off 5 bases at V and 4 bases at J, with 22 bases between the two ends. Germline V gene sequence: CDR1 SGHTA, CDR2 FQGNSA. The CDR3 is made up of 17 amino acids. 60 Vbeta and 13 Jbeta primers were used in PCR. The data were produced by immunoSEQ multiplex PCR, yet TCRdb's version contains in-frame clones alone and is incomplete. The sample includes tens of thousands of clones. This chain links TRBV7-2 with TRBJ2-3; tentatively, D is TRBD2 (6 bases). The sequencing input was PBMCs. This clonotype was obtained from a woman aged 55-75 years in good health and CMV-seronegative. CDR3 DNA: TGTGCCAGCAGCGTCCGAGCGCGGGAATCACGACCAGATACGCAGTATTTT. Translating it yields CASSVRARESRPDTQYF. Combining the CDR3 with reference TRBV7-2 and TRBJ2-3 gives the whole variable domain GAGVSQSPSNKVTEKGKDVELRCDPISGHTALYWYRQSLGQGLEFLIYFQGNSAPDKSGLPSDRFSAERTGGSVSTLTIQRTQQEDSAVYLCASSVRARESRPDTQYFGPGTRLTVL.